This T cell receptor (beta chain) was retrieved from a study of cytomegalovirus exposure and HLA in healthy donors. Study information: Previous work identified 90 million to 130 million unique TCR beta sequences from around 200 million T cells. Most genotyped donors, over 70% of about 400, had Caucasian-associated genetic ancestry. Findings and limits, study-wide: Sequence variants that were highly shared formed a cluster that was likely a sequencing artifact. According to an earlier analysis, most TCR beta V segments yielded productive rearrangements about 90% or about 30% of the time.

Vbeta (60) and Jbeta (13) primers were used in the PCR. Here immunoSEQ multiplex PCR was the method, and the copy in TCRdb shows in-frame clones only, minus some. In total, the table holds about 120,000 clones. The CDR3 runs 14 residues. Per germline, CDR1 KGHSH and CDR2 LQKENI. Germline trimming cut 3 bases from V and 5 bases from J; bases unmatched to any gene: 3. A remark on this clone: Its antigen remains unknown.

The material sequenced was PBMCs. The chain uses TRBV18 and TRBJ1-5; 8 nucleotides align to TRBD1. The sequence was obtained from a young man in good health and CMV-seronegative. CDR3 nucleotides: TGTGCCAGCTCACCGTCGACAGGGGATCAGCCCCAGCATTTT. Its protein product is CASSPSTGDQPQHF. Filled out from reference TRBV18 and TRBJ1-5, the complete variable domain reads NAGVMQNPRHLVRRRGQEARLRCSPMKGHSHVYWYRQLPEEGLKFMVYLQKENIIDESGMPKERFSAEFPKEGPSILRIQQVVRGDSAAYFCASSPSTGDQPQHFGDGTRLSIL.